This entry is about one T cell receptor beta chain. Its antigen remains unidentified. The repertoire was sequenced with immunoSEQ multiplex PCR; TCRdb's copy has only in-frame clones and lacks some. The sample has roughly 150,000 clones, approximately 90% seen once. This sample was included in a study of T cell responses to AZD1222 COVID-19 vaccine. Second doses at about 4 or about 12 weeks were pooled. The study's findings and limits: Baseline testing showed seropositivity in only 5 or 6 AZD1222 recipients.

CDR1 is LNHDA and CDR2 is SQIVND in the germline V gene (reference sequence). The CDR3 has 19 amino acids. The trim removed 9 bases at V and 3 bases at J, leaving 17 bases unmatched. The receptor comes from an adult who received the AZD1222 COVID-19 vaccine. V gene TRBV19 combines with J gene TRBJ1-6, with 10 bases fitting TRBD1. Sequencing used peripheral blood, obtained 28 days after the second AZD1222 dose. CDR3 nucleotide sequence: TGTGCCAGACCTATCCGGGACAGGGGCCCTGACGACTATAATTCACCCCTCCACTTT. Its protein product is CARPIRDRGPDDYNSPLHF.